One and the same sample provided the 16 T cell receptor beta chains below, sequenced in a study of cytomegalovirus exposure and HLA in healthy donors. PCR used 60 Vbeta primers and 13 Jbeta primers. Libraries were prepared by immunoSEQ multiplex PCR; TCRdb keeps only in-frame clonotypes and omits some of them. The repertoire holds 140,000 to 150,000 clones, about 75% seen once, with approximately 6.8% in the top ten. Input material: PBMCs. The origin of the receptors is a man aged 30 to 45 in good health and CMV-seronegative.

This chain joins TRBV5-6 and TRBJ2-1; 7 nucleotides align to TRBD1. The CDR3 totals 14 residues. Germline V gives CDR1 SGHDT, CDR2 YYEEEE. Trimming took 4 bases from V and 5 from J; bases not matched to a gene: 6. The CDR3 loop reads CASSGPGTDNEQFF. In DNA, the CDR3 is TGTGCCAGCAGCGGCCCCGGGACAGACAATGAGCAGTTCTTC.

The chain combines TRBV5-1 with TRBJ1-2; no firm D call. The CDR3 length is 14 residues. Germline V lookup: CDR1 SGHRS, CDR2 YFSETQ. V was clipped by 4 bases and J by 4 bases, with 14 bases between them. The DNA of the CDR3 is TGCGCCAGCAGCCCTATGAAAGATTTCTATGGCTACACCTTC. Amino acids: CASSPMKDFYGYTF.

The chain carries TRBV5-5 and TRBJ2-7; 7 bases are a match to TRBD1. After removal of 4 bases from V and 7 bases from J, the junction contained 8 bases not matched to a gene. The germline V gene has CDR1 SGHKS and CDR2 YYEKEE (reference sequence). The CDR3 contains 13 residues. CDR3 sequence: CASSPRGLEEQYF. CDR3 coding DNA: TGTGCCAGCAGCCCCAGGGGGTTGGAAGAGCAGTACTTC.

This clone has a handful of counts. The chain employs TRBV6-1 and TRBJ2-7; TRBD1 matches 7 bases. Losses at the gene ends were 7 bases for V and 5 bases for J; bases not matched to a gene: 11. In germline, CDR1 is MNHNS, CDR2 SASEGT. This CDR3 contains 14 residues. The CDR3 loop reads CASTRGAGGNEQYF. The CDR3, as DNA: TGTGCCAGCACTCGAGGGGCAGGGGGAAACGAGCAGTACTTC.

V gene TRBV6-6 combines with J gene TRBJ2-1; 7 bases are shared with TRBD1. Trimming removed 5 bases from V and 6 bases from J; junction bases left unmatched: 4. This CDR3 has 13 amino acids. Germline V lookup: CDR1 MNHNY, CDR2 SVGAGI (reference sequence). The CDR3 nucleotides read TGTGCCAGCAGTAACCGGGACAGCAATGAGCAGTTCTTC. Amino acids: CASSNRDSNEQFF.

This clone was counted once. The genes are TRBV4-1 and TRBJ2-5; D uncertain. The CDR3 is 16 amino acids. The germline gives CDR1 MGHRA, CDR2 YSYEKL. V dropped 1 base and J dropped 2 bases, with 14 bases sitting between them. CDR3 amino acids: CASSQVGWQPQETQYF. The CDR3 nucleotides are TGCGCCAGCAGCCAAGTCGGGTGGCAGCCTCAAGAGACCCAGTACTTC.

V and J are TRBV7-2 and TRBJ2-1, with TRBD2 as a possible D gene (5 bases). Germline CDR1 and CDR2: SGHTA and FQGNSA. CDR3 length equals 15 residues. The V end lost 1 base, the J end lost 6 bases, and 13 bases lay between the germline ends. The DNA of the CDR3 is TGTGCCAGCAGCTTAGTACCCTCGGGGAGCAATGAGCAGTTCTTC. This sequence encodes CASSLVPSGSNEQFF. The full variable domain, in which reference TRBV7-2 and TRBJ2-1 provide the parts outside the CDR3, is GAGVSQSPSNKVTEKGKDVELRCDPISGHTALYWYRQSLGQGLEFLIYFQGNSAPDKSGLPSDRFSAERTGGSVSTLTIQRTQQEDSAVYLCASSLVPSGSNEQFFGPGTRLTVL.

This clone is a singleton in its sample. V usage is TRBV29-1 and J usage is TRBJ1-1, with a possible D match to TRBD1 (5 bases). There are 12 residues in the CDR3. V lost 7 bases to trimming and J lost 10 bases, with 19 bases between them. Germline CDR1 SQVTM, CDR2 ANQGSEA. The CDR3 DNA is TGCAGCGCTGTCGGAGGGGAGCTGGTAGCTTTCTTT. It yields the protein CSAVGGELVAFF.

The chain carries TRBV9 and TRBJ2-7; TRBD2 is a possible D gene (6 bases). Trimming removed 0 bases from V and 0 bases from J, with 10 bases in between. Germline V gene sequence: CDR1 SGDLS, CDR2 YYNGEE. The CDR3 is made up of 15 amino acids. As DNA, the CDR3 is TGTGCCAGCAGCGTAGGGACTACCAGCTCCTACGAGCAGTACTTC. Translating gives CASSVGTTSSYEQYF.

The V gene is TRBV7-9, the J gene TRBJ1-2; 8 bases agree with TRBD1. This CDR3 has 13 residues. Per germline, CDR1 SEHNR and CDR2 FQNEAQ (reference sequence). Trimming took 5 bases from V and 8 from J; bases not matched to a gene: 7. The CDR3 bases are TGTGCCAGCAGCCGATTGGACAGGGAAGGCTACACCTTC. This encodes CASSRLDREGYTF. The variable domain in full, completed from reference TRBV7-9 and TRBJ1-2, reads DTGVSQNPRHKITKRGQNVTFRCDPISEHNRLYWYRQTLGQGPEFLTYFQNEAQLEKSRLLSDRFSAERPKGSFSTLEIQRTEQGDSAMYLCASSRLDREGYTFGSGTRLTVV.

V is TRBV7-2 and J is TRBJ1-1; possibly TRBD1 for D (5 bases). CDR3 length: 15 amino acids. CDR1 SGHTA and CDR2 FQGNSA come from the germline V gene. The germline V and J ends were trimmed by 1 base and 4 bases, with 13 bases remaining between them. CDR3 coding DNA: TGTGCCAGCAGCTTAGAACGGGCCAGGGCCACTGAAGCTTTCTTT. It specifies CASSLERARATEAFF.

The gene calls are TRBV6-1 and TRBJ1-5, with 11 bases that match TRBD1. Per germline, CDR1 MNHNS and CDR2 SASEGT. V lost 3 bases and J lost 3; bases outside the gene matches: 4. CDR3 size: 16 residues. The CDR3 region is CASSDRTGGSNQPQHF. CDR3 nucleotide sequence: TGTGCCAGCAGTGATAGGACAGGGGGCTCCAATCAGCCCCAGCATTTT.

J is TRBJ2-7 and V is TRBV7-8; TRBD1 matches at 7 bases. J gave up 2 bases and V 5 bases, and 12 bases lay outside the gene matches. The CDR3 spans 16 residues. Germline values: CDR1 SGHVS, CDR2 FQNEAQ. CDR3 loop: CASSRKRTGPTYEQYF. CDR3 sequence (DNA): TGTGCCAGCAGCCGGAAAAGGACAGGCCCGACCTACGAGCAGTACTTC.

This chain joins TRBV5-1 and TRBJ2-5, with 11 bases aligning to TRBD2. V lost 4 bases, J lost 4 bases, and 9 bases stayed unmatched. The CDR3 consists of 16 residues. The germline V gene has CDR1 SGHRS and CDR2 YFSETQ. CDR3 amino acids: CASSPQLLAGAETQYF. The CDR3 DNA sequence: TGCGCCAGCAGCCCTCAGCTACTAGCGGGGGCAGAGACCCAGTACTTC.

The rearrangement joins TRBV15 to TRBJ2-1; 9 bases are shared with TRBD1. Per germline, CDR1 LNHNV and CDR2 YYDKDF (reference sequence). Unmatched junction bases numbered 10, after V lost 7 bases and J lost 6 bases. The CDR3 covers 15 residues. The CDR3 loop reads CATTGVGGQGNEQFF. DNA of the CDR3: TGTGCCACCACCGGGGTGGGGGGACAGGGCAATGAGCAGTTCTTC.

The CDR3 sequence: CASNPGSGLTDTQYF. CDR3 DNA: TGTGCCAGCAACCCGGGTAGCGGACTTACAGATACGCAGTATTTT. The genes are TRBV7-9 and TRBJ2-3; TRBD2 is a possible D gene (6 bases). Deletions cut 7 bases from V and 3 bases from J, with 17 bases between. Per the germline V gene, CDR1 is SEHNR and CDR2 is FQNEAQ (reference sequence). This CDR3 comprises 15 residues. The full variable domain, rest sourced from reference TRBV7-9 and TRBJ2-3, is DTGVSQNPRHKITKRGQNVTFRCDPISEHNRLYWYRQTLGQGPEFLTYFQNEAQLEKSRLLSDRFSAERPKGSFSTLEIQRTEQGDSAMYLCASNPGSGLTDTQYFGPGTRLTVL.